Described below is a single TCR beta chain sequence and its context. The antigen is undetermined. PCR involved 60 Vbeta and 13 Jbeta primers. Assay used: immunoSEQ multiplex PCR; TCRdb lists only in-frame clones, some missing. Here the sample spans about 140,000 clones, more than 60% being singletons. The record originates from a study of cytomegalovirus exposure and HLA in healthy donors. V was cut by 4 bases and J by 6 bases, with 20 bases left in between. The germline V gene encodes CDR1 SGDLS and CDR2 YYNGEE. The CDR3 extends over 15 amino acids. Study-wide findings and caveats: The study put 160 or so TCR beta chains on its list as cytomegalovirus-associated.

The chain recombines TRBV9 with TRBJ2-7; D is unresolved. What was sequenced was PBMCs. This TCR was sampled from an older woman in good health and CMV-seronegative. The CDR3 nucleotides are TGTGCCAGCAGCTACATCTCGGGTCCCGAAGGCGAGCAGTACTTC. It yields the protein CASSYISGPEGEQYF.